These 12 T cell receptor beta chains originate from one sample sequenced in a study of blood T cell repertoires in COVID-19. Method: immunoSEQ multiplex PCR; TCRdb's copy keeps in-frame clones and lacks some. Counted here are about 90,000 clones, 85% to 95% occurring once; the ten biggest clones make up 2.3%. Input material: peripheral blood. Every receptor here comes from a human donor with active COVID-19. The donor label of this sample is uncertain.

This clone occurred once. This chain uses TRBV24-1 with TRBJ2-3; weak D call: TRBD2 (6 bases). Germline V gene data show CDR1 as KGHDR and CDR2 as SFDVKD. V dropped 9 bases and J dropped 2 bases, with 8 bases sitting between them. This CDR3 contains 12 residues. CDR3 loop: CATAGPTDTQYF. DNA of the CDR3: TGTGCCACCGCGGGGCCCACAGATACGCAGTATTTT.

CDR3 amino acids: CASSRIEANYGYTF. DNA for the CDR3: TGTGCCAGCAGCCGCATAGAGGCTAACTATGGCTACACCTTC. The chain carries TRBV5-4 and TRBJ1-2, with D unresolved. Germline V gene data show CDR1 as SGHNT and CDR2 as YYREEE (reference sequence). The CDR3 runs 14 residues. The V end lost 4 bases, the J end lost 0 bases, and 10 bases lay between the germline ends.

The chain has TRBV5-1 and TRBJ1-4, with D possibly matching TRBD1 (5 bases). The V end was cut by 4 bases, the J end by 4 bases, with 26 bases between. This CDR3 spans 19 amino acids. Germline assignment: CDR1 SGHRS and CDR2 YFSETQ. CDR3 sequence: CASSLTAAASHQINEKLFF. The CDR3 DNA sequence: TGCGCCAGCAGCCTGACAGCCGCAGCCTCACACCAAATTAATGAAAAACTGTTTTTT.

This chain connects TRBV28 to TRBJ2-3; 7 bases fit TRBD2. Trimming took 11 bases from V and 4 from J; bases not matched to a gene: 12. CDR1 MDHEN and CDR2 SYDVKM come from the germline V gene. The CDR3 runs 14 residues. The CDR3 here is CAWPRGRGADTQYF. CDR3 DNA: TGTGCCTGGCCCCGGGGCCGGGGGGCAGATACGCAGTATTTT. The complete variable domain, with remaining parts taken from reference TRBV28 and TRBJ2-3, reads DVKVTQSSRYLVKRTGEKVFLECVQDMDHENMFWYRQDPGLGLRLIYFSYDVKMKEKGDIPEGYSVSREKKERFSLILESASTNQTSMYLCAWPRGRGADTQYFGPGTRLTVL.

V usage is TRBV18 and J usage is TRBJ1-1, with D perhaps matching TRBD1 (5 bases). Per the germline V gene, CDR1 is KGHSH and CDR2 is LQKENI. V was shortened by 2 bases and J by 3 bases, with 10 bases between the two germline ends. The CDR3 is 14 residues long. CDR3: CASSPLGGDTEAFF. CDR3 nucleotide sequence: TGTGCCAGCTCACCATTGGGGGGGGACACTGAAGCTTTCTTT.

The CDR3 loop is CASSPLPGDTEAFF. The CDR3 region has the DNA TGCGCCAGCAGCCCCCTCCCGGGGGACACTGAAGCTTTCTTT. The V gene is TRBV5-1, the J gene TRBJ1-1; a possible D gene is TRBD1 (5 bases). The CDR3 is made up of 14 amino acids. V was pared by 4 bases and J by 3 bases, with 13 bases between. CDR1 is SGHRS, CDR2 YFSETQ, per germline.

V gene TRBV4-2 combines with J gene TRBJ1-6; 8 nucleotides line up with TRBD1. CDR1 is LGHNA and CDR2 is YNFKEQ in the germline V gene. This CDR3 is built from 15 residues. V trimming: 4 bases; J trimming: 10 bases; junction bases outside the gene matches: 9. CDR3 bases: TGTGCCAGCAGCCCGGGACAGGCCCTAGCGTCACCCCTCCACTTT. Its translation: CASSPGQALASPLHF.

CDR3 sequence (DNA): TGTGCCAGTTCCCCAGGGCCCAGCAATCAGCCCCAGCATTTT. As protein: CASSPGPSNQPQHF. The gene calls are TRBV19 and TRBJ1-5, with D tentatively TRBD1 (5 bases). Per the germline V gene, CDR1 is LNHDA and CDR2 is SQIVND (reference sequence). The CDR3 runs to 14 residues. V lost 8 bases and J lost 1, with 12 bases in between.

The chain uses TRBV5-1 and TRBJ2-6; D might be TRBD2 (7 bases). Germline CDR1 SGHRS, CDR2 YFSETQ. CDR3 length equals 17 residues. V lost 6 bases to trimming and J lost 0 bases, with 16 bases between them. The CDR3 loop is CASTGAGALSGANVLTF. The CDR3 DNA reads TGCGCCAGCACCGGTGCGGGGGCCCTCTCTGGGGCCAACGTCCTGACTTTC.

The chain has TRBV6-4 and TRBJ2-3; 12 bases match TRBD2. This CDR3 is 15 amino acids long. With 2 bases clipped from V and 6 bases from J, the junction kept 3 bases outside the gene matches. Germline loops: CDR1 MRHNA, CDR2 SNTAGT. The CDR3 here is CASSDASGGVDTQYF. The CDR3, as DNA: TGTGCCAGCAGTGACGCTAGCGGGGGGGTGGATACGCAGTATTTT.

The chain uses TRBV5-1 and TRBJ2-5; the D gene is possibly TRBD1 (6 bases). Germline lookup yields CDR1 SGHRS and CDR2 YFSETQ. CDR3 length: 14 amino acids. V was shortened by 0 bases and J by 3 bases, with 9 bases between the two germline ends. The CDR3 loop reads CASSLASGEETQYF. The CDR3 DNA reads TGCGCCAGCAGCTTGGCGTCAGGGGAAGAGACCCAGTACTTC.

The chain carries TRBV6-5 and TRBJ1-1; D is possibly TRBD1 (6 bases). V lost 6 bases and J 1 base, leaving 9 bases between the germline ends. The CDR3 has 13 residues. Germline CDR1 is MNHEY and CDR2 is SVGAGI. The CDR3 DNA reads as TGTGCCAGCAGATGGACAGCGAACACTGAAGCTTTCTTT. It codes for CASRWTANTEAFF.